This T cell receptor beta chain was recorded in a study of T cells in Graves' hyperthyroidism and ophthalmopathy (dated by TCRdb to the late 2010s). Study-wide context: To identify distinguishing TCR V-J signatures, a discovery cohort of around 100 patients was used, comprising some 45 with Graves' ophthalmopathy and some 60 with stable Graves' hyperthyroidism. After blood sampling, hyperthyroidism patients were treated with methimazole at a starting dose of 30 mg daily, and ophthalmopathy patients were treated with high-dose intravenous methylprednisolone. An independent validation cohort of around 19 hyperthyroidism patients and about 15 patients who later progressed to ophthalmopathy tested prospective prediction of ophthalmopathy. The paper reports TCR Vbeta CDR3 sequencing of roughly 140 peripheral blood samples: some 41 ophthalmopathy, approximately 74 hyperthyroidism and around 17 progressor patients. The roughly 90 discovery patients were divided at random into training and test sets in a 7:3 ratio. Thyroid tissue and blood T-cell repertoires from more than 5 Graves' hyperthyroidism patients were also compared in the study.

What the authors observed across the whole study: Most expanded thyroid clonotypes (frequency above 0.001) were also detected in blood, a finding suggesting that blood repertoires may reflect thyroid immune responses. A 13 V-J signature model separated ophthalmopathy from stable hyperthyroidism, with 87.88% sensitivity and 81% to 82% specificity in cross-validation and 80%/75% in testing. No statistical method was used to fix the sample size in advance, and group allocation was not hidden from the investigators. In validation, the model predicted progression to ophthalmopathy with approximately 69% sensitivity and approximately 72% specificity, a median of around six months before onset.

Graves' hyperthyroidism was defined as stable when no progression to ophthalmopathy occurred over 18 months of follow-up. Hyperthyroidism patients were aged 18 to 65 years and newly diagnosed, with disease duration of less than 2 months. Exclusion was applied to patients with uncontrolled infections, other autoimmune diseases, pregnancy or lactation. Clinical symptoms, serum thyroxine and TRAb, thyroid ultrasound, and orbital computed tomography formed the basis for the diagnoses. Total RNA was extracted using Trizol reagent, and RNA quality was assessed on an Agilent 2100 Bioanalyzer. TCR beta CDR3 regions were amplified from RNA transcripts. For the first round of RT-PCR on the TCR CDR3, the HTBI primer set was used together with the Qiagen OneStep RT-PCR kit. A second multiplex PCR round built the libraries, followed by size selection and purification. Libraries were sequenced paired-end with 100 bp reads on an Illumina HiSeq2000. On the authors' methods: SOAPnuke was used to process the raw data, removing reads that contained adapters or uncalled bases, had a mean Phred below 15, or lacked an exact match to the constant primer or identifier. COPE v1.2.5 was used to merge high-quality paired reads, and clonotypes were defined as unique nucleotide sequences. MiTCR v1.1 was used to align the clonotypes against IMGT TRBV, TRBD and TRBJ reference segments. Analysis was restricted to V-J combinations with a frequency above 0.0001, which covered roughly 99% of repertoires. The TCS score was defined as the ratio of F50 (clonal expansion) to E x V (chaos), calculated using BLOSUM62-based TCRdist between CDR3 peptides within each V-J. Welch's t-statistics and random forest reduced roughly 500 V-J features to roughly 13, which were used in a naive Bayes classifier (R e1071). Thyroid-blood repertoire similarity was quantified with the Morisita-Horn index. TCRdb applied fastp at Q25 and MiXCR to the public reads, then kept only in-frame beta chains. Rows matching on CDR3 protein sequence are summarized as one entry with the most common DNA and genes. For this entry, the V and J calls and clone size follow TCRdb and not the study's own pipeline. For this sample the table gives 500,000 to 600,000 distinct CDR3 sequences, of which under 60% were detected only once. The leading ten clones occupy about 7.8% of the sample.

This clonotype was seen many times. Its antigen has not been determined. Within one base of it there is no much larger clone, and no base qualities were kept. The CDR3, cysteine through phenylalanine, is 17 amino acids long. The CDR3 DNA has 51 bases and is translated from base 1. V loses 4 bases at its end and J loses 1 base; junction bases beyond the gene matches: 8. As encoded in the germline V gene, CDR1 is MGHRA while CDR2 is YSYEKL. The chain was built from TRBV4-1 and TRBJ2-5; TRBD2 lines up with 11 middle nucleotides. Sequenced input: peripheral blood or thyroid tissue (not recorded which). The sequence was collected from a woman between 18 and 30 years old with Graves' hyperthyroidism. CDR3 protein: CASSPLLAGASQETQYF. The DNA reads TGCGCCAGCAGCCCATTACTAGCGGGAGCTAGCCAAGAGACCCAGTACTTC.